Listed below are T cell receptor beta chains from one sample, sequenced in a study of control samples from healthy donors and cancer patients. The method was immunoSEQ multiplex PCR; TCRdb's version includes in-frame clones alone and lacks a portion of them. The data hold some 150,000 clones, with about 90% observed a single time. Sample: blood. These receptors originate from a man aged 30 to 39 in good health. Each CDR3 is given with its conserved first and last residue. The D gene is left open where the match is weak.

D	V	J	CDR3
TRBD1	TRBV9	TRBJ2-2	CASSGGTGNTGELFF
TRBD1	TRBV27	TRBJ2-1	CASRTDRGYNEQFF
TRBD2	TRBV5-4	TRBJ2-7	CASSSLGGGYEQYF
.	TRBV11-2	TRBJ1-6	CASSAILDSYNSPLHF
TRBD1	TRBV11-3	TRBJ1-5	CASSLDGQGNQPQHF
.	TRBV6-6	TRBJ2-7	CASSYRAVYEQYF
TRBD1	TRBV14	TRBJ1-2	CASSPRDSYGYTF
TRBD1	TRBV14	TRBJ2-3	CASSQVGTGWSTDTQYF
TRBD1	TRBV5-5	TRBJ1-3	CASSLVQGEPNTIYF
TRBD2	TRBV6-1	TRBJ2-7	CASSVLPPGGDYEQYF
.	TRBV12-3/TRBV12-4	TRBJ2-2	CASSLNWGELFF
.	TRBV12-3/TRBV12-4	TRBJ1-5	CAGTRDSNQPQHF
.	TRBV7-3	TRBJ2-3	CASSSGLLSTDTQYF
TRBD1	TRBV5-1	TRBJ1-1	CASTPGDRIMSNTEAFF
TRBD1	TRBV3-1/TRBV3-2	TRBJ1-3	CASSLGTVSGNTIYF
.	TRBV27	TRBJ2-3	CASSTLDTDTQYF
TRBD1	TRBV5-6	TRBJ1-1	CASRRGPEAFF
.	TRBV18	TRBJ2-2	CASSPRLGRQTGELFF
TRBD1	TRBV11-2	TRBJ2-7	CASSSPGQGVYEQYF
.	TRBV9	TRBJ1-6	CASSPGGDSYNSPLHF
.	TRBV10-3	TRBJ2-3	CVISAGNTGADTQYF
.	TRBV29-1	TRBJ1-1	CSVGVLGPGVNTEAFF
TRBD2	TRBV5-8	TRBJ2-2	CASSLAPSPYLAGGTGELFF
.	TRBV6-1	TRBJ1-3	CASSDGPSGNTIYF
.	TRBV28	TRBJ1-5	CASSYRDSNQPQHF
.	TRBV27	TRBJ1-1	CASSLRSMNTEAFF
.	TRBV11-1	TRBJ1-1	CASSTRRGTEAFF
.	TRBV4-1	TRBJ1-1	CASSQVEYTEAFF
.	TRBV9	TRBJ1-2	CASSPLGNYGYTF
TRBD2	TRBV2	TRBJ2-5	CAGWGGGIQETQYF
TRBD1	TRBV6-5	TRBJ1-1	CASGDRVAEAFF
TRBD2	TRBV6-5	TRBJ2-1	CASSYGGGSYNEQFF